This entry describes one T cell receptor (beta chain). This clonotype was seen a handful of times. Its antigen is still unknown. Base qualities are not recorded, but no much larger clone differs from it by a single base. Systemically healthy Caucasian individuals from Russia, around 39 in total and aged roughly 6 to 100 years, were included as donors. Each donor gave 9.5 to 10 milliliters of peripheral blood, drawn into EDTA-treated Vacutainer tubes. Ficoll-Paque density-gradient centrifugation was used to isolate PBMCs, with at least 6 million obtained per sample. Trizol reagent was used to extract total RNA from PBMCs, with at least 5 micrograms per sample. The percentages of naive CD45RAhigh/CD27high T cells were determined by flow cytometry on a PBMC aliquot from every donor. Taken from the germline V gene, the CDR1 and CDR2 loops are SQVTM and ANQGSEA. Reading from cysteine to phenylalanine, the CDR3 counts 12 amino acids. The read is trimmed to its CDR3 DNA, 36 bases read in frame from base 1.

This entry comes from a study of blood T cells in healthy people across ages (dated by TCRdb to between 2014 and 2017). Broadly, across the study: In model experiments, template switching captured about one uniquely barcoded TCR beta cDNA molecule for every two T cells. Age-related changes in TCR beta repertoire diversity were measured in the study by deep sequencing normalized with unique cDNA molecular identifiers. Four age groups were formed from the donors: young (average around 15 years), middle-aged (approximately 42), aged (under 70) and long-lived (82). To avoid experimental bias, donors of different ages were spread randomly across the sequencing lanes. The study analyzed two additional independent replicas of 1 million unique cDNA reads from the same blood draw for two donors, one aged 18 to 30 and one aged 80 or older.

Study-level results and caveats: Donor CMV infection status was unknown, potentially confounding age-related changes in expanded clonotypes. Compared with the aged group, the long-lived group had more naive CD4+ T cells, fewer expanded clones and increased TCR diversity, a pattern suggesting age selection. The percentage of naive T cells measured by flow cytometry correlated strongly with observed TCR beta diversity. Since profiling was done on bulk unsorted PBMCs, naive and antigen-experienced compartments could not be conclusively compared. Observed TCR beta diversity per million T cells fell roughly linearly with age, and a significant reduction was already apparent by age roughly 40. Estimates of total diversity based on one million sequenced T cells were regarded as lower bounds and as underestimates.

Library method: 5' RACE. These reads were obtained on an Illumina HiSeq 2500. A second PCR of roughly 7 to 12 cycles was run with a J-beta primer mix and a sample-barcoded 5' primer. Each TCR beta cDNA molecule received a unique molecular identifier from a template-switch 5' adaptor carrying 12 random nucleotides. At least 3 million CDR3-containing paired-end reads were obtained from each sample. First-strand cDNA synthesis was performed from all RNA using the Mint cDNA synthesis kit, with priming by a TRBC-specific oligonucleotide. After uracil-DNA glycosylase treatment, a first 18-cycle PCR used universal primers M1SS and BC2_uni_R on all cDNA. From the authors' description of their analysis: Each sample was normalized by randomly selecting 1 million high-quality reads, each carrying a distinct molecular identifier. Instead of being binned into consensus sequences, reads that shared molecular identifiers were thrown out. MiTCR, with a Q25 quality threshold and the strictest error-elimination algorithm, was used for CDR3 identification, clonotype clustering and error correction. A nonparametric unseen species model with Euler transformation was used to estimate lower-bound total TCR beta diversity. Starting from the raw public reads, TCRdb applied fastp trimming at Q25, assembled clones with MiXCR and retained in-frame beta chains. Rows matching on CDR3 protein sequence are summarized as one entry with the most common DNA and genes. The V and J calls come from TCRdb's annotation, not from the publication. This sample comprises about 1.4 million distinct CDR3 sequences, approximately 59% of them detected only once. The top ten clones comprise 6.5% to 8% of the sample.

The sequenced sample was blood. The chain joins TRBV29-1 to TRBJ2-1, with 7 bases in between that match TRBD1. The receptor's source is a young man in good health. The sequence in DNA is TGCAAAGGACAGGCTTCGATCAATGAGCAGTTCTTC. Its protein product is CKGQASINEQFF.